Listed here are 3 T cell receptor beta chains from one sample, sequenced in a study of blood T cell repertoires in COVID-19. Only in-frame clones appear in the TCRdb table, and some are missing; sequencing was by immunoSEQ multiplex PCR. The sample contains 150,000 to 180,000 clones, just under 85% of which appear only once. The source material was peripheral blood. The receptors come from a woman aged 55-70 years with acute or convalescent COVID-19.

This clone was detected only a few times. This chain links TRBV27 with TRBJ1-1; no definite D call. The CDR3 covers 16 residues. The ends were cut back, 6 bases at V and 0 bases at J, with 17 bases in the middle. Germline V gives CDR1 MNHEY, CDR2 SMNVEV (reference sequence). This chain's CDR3 is CASRTQPGGVNTEAFF. As DNA, the CDR3 is TGTGCCAGCAGGACGCAGCCCGGCGGGGTGAACACTGAAGCTTTCTTT.

The V call is TRBV5-4, the J call TRBJ1-3; D may be TRBD1 (6 bases). Trimming took 3 bases from V and 0 from J, leaving 10 bases between them. The CDR3 runs to 15 residues. CDR1 and CDR2 from the germline V gene are SGHNT and YYREEE (reference sequence). CDR3 bases: TGTGCCAGCAGCTCCGGACAGTTCTCTGGAAACACCATATATTTT. This gives the protein CASSSGQFSGNTIYF.

The chain combines TRBV19 with TRBJ1-2, with D possibly TRBD1 on 5 matching bases. V gave up 5 bases and J gave up 6 bases, with 13 bases separating them. Germline V gives CDR1 LNHDA, CDR2 SQIVND (reference sequence). CDR3 length equals 13 residues. The CDR3 spells CASSPQTVNGYTF. The CDR3 DNA follows: TGTGCCAGTAGTCCCCAGACAGTGAATGGCTACACCTTC.